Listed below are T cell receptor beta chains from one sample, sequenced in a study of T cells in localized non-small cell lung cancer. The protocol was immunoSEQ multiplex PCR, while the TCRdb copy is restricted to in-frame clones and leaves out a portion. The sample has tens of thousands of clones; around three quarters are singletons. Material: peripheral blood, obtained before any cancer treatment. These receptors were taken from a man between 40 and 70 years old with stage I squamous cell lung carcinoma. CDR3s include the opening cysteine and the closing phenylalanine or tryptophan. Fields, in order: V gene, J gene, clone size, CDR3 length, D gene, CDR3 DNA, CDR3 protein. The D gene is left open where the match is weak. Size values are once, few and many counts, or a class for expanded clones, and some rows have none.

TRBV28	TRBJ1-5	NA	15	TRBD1	TGTGCCAGCAGACGGGACAGGCGTGGGGTCCAGCCCCAGCATTTT	CASRRDRRGVQPQHF
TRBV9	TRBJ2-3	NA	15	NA	TGTGCCAGCAGCCCCTCCCTCACTAGAGAAGATACGCAGTATTTT	CASSPSLTREDTQYF
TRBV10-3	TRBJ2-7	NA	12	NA	TGTGCCTCCACAGGGACTTCCTACGAGCAGTACTTC	CASTGTSYEQYF
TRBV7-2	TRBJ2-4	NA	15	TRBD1	TGTGCCAGCAGCCGGGGACAGGGGGTCCAAAACATTCAGTACTTC	CASSRGQGVQNIQYF
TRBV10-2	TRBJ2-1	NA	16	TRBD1	TGCGCCAGCAAAAAGGGGGCAGGGACAGGAGACAATGAGCAGTTCTTC	CASKKGAGTGDNEQFF
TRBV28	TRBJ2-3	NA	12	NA	TGTGCCGGAGGGTCTAGCACAGATACGCAGTATTTT	CAGGSSTDTQYF
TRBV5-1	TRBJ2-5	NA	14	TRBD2	TGCGCCAGCTGCTTAAGCGGGGGGGGCGAGACCCAGTACTTC	CASCLSGGGETQYF
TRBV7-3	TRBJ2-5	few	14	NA	TGTGCCAGCAGCTTAACACCCGGATTGGAGACCCAGTACTTC	CASSLTPGLETQYF
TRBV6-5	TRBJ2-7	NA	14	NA	TGTGCCAGCAGGATGAGCAGAGATCACTACGAGCAGTACTTC	CASRMSRDHYEQYF
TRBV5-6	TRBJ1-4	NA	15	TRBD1	TGTGCCAGCAGCCTGACAGGGGCCGCTAATGAAAAACTGTTTTTT	CASSLTGAANEKLFF
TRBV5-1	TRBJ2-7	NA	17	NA	TGCGCCAGCAGCTTGAGAAAAGTGGCGGACAGTTCCTACGAGCAGTACTTC	CASSLRKVADSSYEQYF
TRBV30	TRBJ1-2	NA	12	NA	TGTGCCCTTTGGAGGGGGGTAAATGGCTACACCTTC	CALWRGVNGYTF
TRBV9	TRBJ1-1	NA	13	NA	TGTGCCAGCAGCGCACCCGGGGGGCTGAGGGCTTTCTTT	CASSAPGGLRAFF
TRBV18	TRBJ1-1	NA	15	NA	TGTGCCAGCTCACCACGCGGACAGTTGAACACTGAAGCTTTCTTT	CASSPRGQLNTEAFF
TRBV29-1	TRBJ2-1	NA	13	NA	TGCAGCGCTGAAGAAGACTCCTACAATGAGCAGTTCTTC	CSAEEDSYNEQFF
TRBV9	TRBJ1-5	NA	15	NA	TGTGCCAGCAGCGAGGGGACGCTTAGCAATCAGCCCCAGCATTTT	CASSEGTLSNQPQHF
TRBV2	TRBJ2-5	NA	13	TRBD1	TGTGCCAGCAGGGCGGACAGGGGGGAGACCCAGTACTTC	CASRADRGETQYF
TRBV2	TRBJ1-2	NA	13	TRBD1	TGTGCCAGCACTGGGACAGGGGCCGCGGGCTACACCTTC	CASTGTGAAGYTF
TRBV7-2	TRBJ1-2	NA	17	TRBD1	TGTGCCAGCAGCTACGACCCCGGGACAGGGGGGGGAAATGGCTACACCTTC	CASSYDPGTGGGNGYTF
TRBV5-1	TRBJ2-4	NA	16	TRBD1	TGCGCCAGCAGCTCCGGACAGGGTATAGCCAAAAACATTCAGTACTTC	CASSSGQGIAKNIQYF
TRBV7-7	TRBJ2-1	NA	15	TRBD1	TGTGCTAGCAGCCAATCGACAGGGCGTTACAATGAGCAGTTCTTC	CASSQSTGRYNEQFF
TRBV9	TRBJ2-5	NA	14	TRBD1	TGTGCCAGCAGCGTAGGGGTACAGGGGGAGACCCAGTACTTC	CASSVGVQGETQYF
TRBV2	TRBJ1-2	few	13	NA	TGTGCCAGCAGCGCTACAGCCGTCTATGGCTACACCTTC	CASSATAVYGYTF
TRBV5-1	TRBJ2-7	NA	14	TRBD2	TGCGCCAGCGCAAAGCGGGGGGACTCCTACGAGCAGTACTTC	CASAKRGDSYEQYF
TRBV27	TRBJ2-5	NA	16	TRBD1	TGTGCCAGCAGTTTAGTCAACGGACAGGTCCAAGAGACCCAGTACTTC	CASSLVNGQVQETQYF
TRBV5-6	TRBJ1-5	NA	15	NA	TGTGCCAGCAGCTTGCGGACGTTTAGCAATCAGCCCCAGCATTTT	CASSLRTFSNQPQHF
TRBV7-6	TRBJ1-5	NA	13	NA	TGTGCCAGCAGCTTGAGGGAAGGTCAGCCCCAGCATTTT	CASSLREGQPQHF
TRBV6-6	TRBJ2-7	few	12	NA	TGTGCCAGCAGTGGCGGTCTCGACGAGCAGTACTTC	CASSGGLDEQYF
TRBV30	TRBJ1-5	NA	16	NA	TGTGCCTGGAGTGTAGGCAGAACAAGTAGCAATCAGCCCCAGCATTTT	CAWSVGRTSSNQPQHF
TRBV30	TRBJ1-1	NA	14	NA	TGTGCCTGGAGTGTACAGGGAGGGGGACCTGAAGCTTTCTTT	CAWSVQGGGPEAFF
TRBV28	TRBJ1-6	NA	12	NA	TGTGCCAGCAGTTTGAGTGGACCACCCCTCCACTTT	CASSLSGPPLHF
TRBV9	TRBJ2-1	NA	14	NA	TGTGCCAGCAACCTAGAGGAGTCCTACAATGAGCAGTTCTTC	CASNLEESYNEQFF
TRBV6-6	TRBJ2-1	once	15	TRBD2	TGTGCCAGCACCCTCCCGGGTAGCGGGGGGGGTGAGCAGTTCTTC	CASTLPGSGGGEQFF
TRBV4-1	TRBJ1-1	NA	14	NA	TGCGCCAGCAGCCAAGGGACGGTGAACACTGAAGCTTTCTTT	CASSQGTVNTEAFF
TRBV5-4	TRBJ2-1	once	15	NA	TGTGCCAGCAGCCTCGGGACCTTAAGGGGGAATGAGCAGTTCTTC	CASSLGTLRGNEQFF
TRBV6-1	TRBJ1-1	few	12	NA	TGTGCCAGCAGTGATAAGGTCCGCGAAGCTTTCTTT	CASSDKVREAFF
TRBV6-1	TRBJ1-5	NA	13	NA	TGTGCCAGCCAGTGGGTTAGGGATCAGCCCCAGCATTTT	CASQWVRDQPQHF
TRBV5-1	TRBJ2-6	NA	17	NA	TGCGCCAGCAGCTCGGTCGGGGGCGACTCTGGGGCCAACGTCCTGACTTTC	CASSSVGGDSGANVLTF
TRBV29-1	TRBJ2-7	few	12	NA	TGCAGCGTTCGTGACGGATGGGGCGAGCAGTACTTC	CSVRDGWGEQYF
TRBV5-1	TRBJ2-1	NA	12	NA	TGCGCCAGCAGGGACTCCTACAATGAGCAGTTCTTC	CASRDSYNEQFF
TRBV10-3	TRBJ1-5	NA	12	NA	TGTGCCACCCGGGAAGGAAATCAGCCCCAGCATTTT	CATREGNQPQHF
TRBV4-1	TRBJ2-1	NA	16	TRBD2	TGCGCCAGCAGCCAAGATACAGCGGGGGGGCCCAATGAGCAGTTCTTC	CASSQDTAGGPNEQFF
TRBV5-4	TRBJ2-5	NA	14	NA	TGTGCCAGCAGCTTTCGAGGGGATGGTGAGACCCAGTACTTC	CASSFRGDGETQYF
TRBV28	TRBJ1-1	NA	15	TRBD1	TGTGCCAGCAGAACGACAGGGGGAATGAGCGCTGAAGCTTTCTTT	CASRTTGGMSAEAFF
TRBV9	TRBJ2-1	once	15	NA	TGTGCCAGCAGCGTATACGGGGGGCTTAGTAATGAGCAGTTCTTC	CASSVYGGLSNEQFF